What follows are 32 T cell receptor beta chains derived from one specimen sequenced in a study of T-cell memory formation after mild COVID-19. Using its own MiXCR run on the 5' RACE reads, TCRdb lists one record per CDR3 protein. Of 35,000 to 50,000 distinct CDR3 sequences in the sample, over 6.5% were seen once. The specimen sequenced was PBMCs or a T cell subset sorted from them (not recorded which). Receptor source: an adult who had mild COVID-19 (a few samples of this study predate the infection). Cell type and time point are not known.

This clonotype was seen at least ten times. CDR3 DNA: TGTGCCAGCAGCTCCGATTCCTGGGACAGCATTTATGGCTACACCTTC. This sequence encodes CASSSDSWDSIYGYTF. The rearrangement uses TRBV7-8 and TRBJ1-2; the match to TRBD1 covers 7 bases. There are 16 residues in the CDR3. V was clipped by 4 bases and J by 5 bases; unmatched bases: 13. CDR1 and CDR2 from the germline V gene are SGHVS and FQNEAQ.

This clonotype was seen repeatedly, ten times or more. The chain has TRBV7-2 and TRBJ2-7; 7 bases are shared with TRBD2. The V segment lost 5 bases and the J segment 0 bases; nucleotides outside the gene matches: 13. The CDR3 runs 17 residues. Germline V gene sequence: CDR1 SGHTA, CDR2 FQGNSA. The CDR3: CASSPLGGANSSYEQYF. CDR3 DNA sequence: TGTGCCAGCAGCCCCCTGGGAGGGGCGAATAGCTCCTACGAGCAGTACTTC.

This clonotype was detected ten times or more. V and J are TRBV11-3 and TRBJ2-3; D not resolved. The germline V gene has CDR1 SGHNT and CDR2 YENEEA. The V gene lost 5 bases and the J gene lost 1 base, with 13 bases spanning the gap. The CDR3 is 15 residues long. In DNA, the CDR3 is TGTGCCAGCAGCAAGACGCCAGATGGCACAGATACGCAGTATTTT. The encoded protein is CASSKTPDGTDTQYF.

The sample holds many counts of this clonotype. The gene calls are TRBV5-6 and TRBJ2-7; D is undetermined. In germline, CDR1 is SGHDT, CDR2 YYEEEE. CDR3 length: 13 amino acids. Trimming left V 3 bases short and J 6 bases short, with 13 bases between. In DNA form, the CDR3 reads TGTGCCAGCAGCTATGATGCAGGCCGCGAGCAGTACTTC. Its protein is CASSYDAGREQYF.

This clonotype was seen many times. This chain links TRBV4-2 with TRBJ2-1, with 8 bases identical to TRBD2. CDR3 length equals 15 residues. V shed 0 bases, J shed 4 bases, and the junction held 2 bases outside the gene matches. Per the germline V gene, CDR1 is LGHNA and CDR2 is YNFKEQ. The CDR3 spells CASSQDGTRYNEQFF. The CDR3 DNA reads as TGTGCCAGCAGCCAAGACGGGACTAGATACAATGAGCAGTTCTTC.

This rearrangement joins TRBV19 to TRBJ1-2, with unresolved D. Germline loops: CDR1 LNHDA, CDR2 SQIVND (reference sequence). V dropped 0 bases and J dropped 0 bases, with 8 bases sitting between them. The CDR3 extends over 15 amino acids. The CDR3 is CASSIDLETNYGYTF. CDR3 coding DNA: TGTGCCAGTAGTATAGATCTGGAGACTAACTATGGCTACACCTTC.

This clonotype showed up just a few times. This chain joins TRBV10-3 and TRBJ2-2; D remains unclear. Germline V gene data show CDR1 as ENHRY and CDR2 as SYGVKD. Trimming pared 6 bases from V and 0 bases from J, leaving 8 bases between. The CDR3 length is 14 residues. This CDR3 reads CAIRSEANTGELFF. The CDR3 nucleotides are TGTGCCATCAGGTCAGAAGCGAACACCGGGGAGCTGTTTTTT.

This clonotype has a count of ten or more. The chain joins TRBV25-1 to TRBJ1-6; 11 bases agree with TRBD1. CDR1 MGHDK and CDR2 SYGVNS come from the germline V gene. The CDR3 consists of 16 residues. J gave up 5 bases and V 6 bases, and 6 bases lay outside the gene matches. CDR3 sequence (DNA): TGTGCCAGCAGGCTCGGGACAGGGGGTAATAATTCACCCCTCCACTTT. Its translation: CASRLGTGGNNSPLHF. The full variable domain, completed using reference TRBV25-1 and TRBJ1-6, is EADIYQTPRYLVIGTGKKITLECSQTMGHDKMYWYQQDPGMELHLIHYSYGVNSTEKGDLSSESTVSRIRTEHFPLTLESARPSHTSQYLCASRLGTGGNNSPLHFGNGTRLTVT.

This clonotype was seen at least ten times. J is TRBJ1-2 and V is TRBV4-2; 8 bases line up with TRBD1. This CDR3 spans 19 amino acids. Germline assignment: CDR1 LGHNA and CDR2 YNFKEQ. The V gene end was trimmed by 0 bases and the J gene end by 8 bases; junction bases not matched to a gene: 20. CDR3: CASSQDLPRSVQGVRGYTF. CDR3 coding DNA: TGTGCCAGCAGCCAAGATCTCCCACGCTCGGTACAGGGGGTACGCGGCTACACCTTC.

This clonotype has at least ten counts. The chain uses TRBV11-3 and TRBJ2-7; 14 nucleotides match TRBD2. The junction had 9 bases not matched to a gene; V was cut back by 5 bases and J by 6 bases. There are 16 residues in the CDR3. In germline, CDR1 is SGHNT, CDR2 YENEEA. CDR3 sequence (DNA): TGTGCCAGCAGCCCCGGACTAGCGGGAGGTTCTGTCGAGCAGTACTTC. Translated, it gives CASSPGLAGGSVEQYF. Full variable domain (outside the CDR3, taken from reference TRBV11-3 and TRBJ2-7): EAGVVQSPRYKIIEKKQPVAFWCNPISGHNTLYWYLQNLGQGPELLIRYENEEAVDDSQLPKDRFSAERLKGVDSTLKIQPAELGDSAVYLCASSPGLAGGSVEQYFGPGTRLTVT.

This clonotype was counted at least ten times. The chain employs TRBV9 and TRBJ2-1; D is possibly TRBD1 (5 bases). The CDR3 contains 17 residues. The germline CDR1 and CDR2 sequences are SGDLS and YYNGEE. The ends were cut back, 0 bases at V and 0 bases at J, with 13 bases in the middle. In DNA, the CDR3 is TGTGCCAGCAGCGTAGTTCCAGGGCCTAGCTCCTACAATGAGCAGTTCTTC. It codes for CASSVVPGPSSYNEQFF.

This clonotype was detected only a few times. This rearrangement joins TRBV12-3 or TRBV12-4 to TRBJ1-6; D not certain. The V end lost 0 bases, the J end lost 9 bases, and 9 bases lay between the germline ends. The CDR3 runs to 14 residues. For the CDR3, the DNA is TGTGCCAGCAGTTTAGCGCTAACGACTTCACCCCTCCACTTT. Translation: CASSLALTTSPLHF.

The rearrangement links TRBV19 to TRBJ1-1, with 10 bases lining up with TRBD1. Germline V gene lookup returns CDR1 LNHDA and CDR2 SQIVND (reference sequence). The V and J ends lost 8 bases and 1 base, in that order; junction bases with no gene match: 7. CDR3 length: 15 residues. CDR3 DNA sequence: TGTGCCAGTCAGGTGACAGGGGGCACGAACACTGAAGCTTTCTTT. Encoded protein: CASQVTGGTNTEAFF.

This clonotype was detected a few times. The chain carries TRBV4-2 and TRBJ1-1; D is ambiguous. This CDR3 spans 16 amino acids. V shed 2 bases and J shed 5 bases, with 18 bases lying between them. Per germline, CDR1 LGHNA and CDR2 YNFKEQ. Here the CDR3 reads CASSQLLGGLGTEAFF. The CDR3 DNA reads TGTGCCAGCAGCCAACTGTTAGGAGGCCTCGGGACTGAAGCTTTCTTT.

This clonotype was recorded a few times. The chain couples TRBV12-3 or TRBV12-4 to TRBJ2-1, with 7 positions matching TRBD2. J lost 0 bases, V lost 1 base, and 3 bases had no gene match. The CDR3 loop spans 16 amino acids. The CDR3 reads CASSLGGGSSYNEQFF. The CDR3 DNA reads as TGTGCCAGCAGTTTAGGGGGCGGGAGCTCCTACAATGAGCAGTTCTTC.

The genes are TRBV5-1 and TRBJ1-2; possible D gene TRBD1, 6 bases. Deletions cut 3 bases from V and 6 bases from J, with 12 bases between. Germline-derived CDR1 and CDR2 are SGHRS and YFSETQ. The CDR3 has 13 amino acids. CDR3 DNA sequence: TGCGCCAGCAGCTCACAGGGTAGGGATGGCTACACCTTC. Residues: CASSSQGRDGYTF.

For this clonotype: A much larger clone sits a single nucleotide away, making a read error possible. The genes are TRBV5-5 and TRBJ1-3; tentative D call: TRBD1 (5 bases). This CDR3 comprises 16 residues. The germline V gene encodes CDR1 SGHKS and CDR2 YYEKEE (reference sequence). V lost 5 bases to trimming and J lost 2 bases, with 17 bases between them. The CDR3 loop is CASSLRSPGPGNTIYF. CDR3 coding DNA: TGTGCCAGCAGTCTCCGGTCACCGGGGCCTGGAAACACCATATATTTT.

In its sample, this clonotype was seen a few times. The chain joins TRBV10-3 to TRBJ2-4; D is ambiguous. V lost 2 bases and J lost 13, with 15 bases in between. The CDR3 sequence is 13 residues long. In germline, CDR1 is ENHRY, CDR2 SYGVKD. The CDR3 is CAISEAGRHPQYF. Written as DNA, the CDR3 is TGTGCCATCAGTGAGGCCGGGCGTCACCCACAGTACTTC.

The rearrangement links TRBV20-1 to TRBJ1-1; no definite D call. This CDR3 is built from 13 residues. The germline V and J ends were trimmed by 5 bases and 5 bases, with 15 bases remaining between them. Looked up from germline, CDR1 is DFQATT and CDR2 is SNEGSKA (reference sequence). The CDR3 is CSAVGVRGTEAFF. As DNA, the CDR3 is TGCAGTGCTGTCGGGGTTAGAGGGACTGAAGCTTTCTTT.

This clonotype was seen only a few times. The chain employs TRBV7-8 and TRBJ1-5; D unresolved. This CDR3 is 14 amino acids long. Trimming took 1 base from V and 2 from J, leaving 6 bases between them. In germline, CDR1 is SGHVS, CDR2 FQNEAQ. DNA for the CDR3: TGTGCCAGCAGCTTAGTGTTGGGCAATCAGCCCCAGCATTTT. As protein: CASSLVLGNQPQHF.

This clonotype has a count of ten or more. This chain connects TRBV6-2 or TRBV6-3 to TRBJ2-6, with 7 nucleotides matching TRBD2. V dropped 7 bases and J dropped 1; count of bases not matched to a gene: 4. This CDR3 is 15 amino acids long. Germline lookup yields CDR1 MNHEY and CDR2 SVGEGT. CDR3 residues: CASTRDYSGANVLTF. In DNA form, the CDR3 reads TGTGCCAGCACCCGGGACTATTCTGGGGCCAACGTCCTGACTTTC.

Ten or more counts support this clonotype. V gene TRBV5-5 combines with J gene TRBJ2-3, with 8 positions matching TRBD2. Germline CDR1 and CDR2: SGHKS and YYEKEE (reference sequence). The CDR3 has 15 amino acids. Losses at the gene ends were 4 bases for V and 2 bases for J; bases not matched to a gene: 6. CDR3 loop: CASSRGGSPTDTQYF. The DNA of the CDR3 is TGTGCCAGCAGCCGGGGGGGCTCCCCCACAGATACGCAGTATTTT. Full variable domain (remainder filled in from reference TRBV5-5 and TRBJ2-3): DAGVTQSPTHLIKTRGQQVTLRCSPISGHKSVSWYQQVLGQGPQFIFQYYEKEERGRGNFPDRFSARQFPNYSSELNVNALLLGDSALYLCASSRGGSPTDTQYFGPGTRLTVL.

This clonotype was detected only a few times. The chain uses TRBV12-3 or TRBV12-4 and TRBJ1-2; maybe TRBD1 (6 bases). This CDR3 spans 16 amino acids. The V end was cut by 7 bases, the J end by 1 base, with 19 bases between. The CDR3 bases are TGTGCCAGCAAATTAGGGGGGGGCAGGGTTAACTATGGCTACACCTTC. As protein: CASKLGGGRVNYGYTF.

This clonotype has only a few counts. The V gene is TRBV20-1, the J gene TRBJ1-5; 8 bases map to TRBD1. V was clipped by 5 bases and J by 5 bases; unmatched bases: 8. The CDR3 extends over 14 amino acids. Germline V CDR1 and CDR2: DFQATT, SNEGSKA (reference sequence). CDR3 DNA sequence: TGCAGTGCTGGACAGGGCTTCCCCGATCAGCCCCAGCATTTT. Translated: CSAGQGFPDQPQHF.

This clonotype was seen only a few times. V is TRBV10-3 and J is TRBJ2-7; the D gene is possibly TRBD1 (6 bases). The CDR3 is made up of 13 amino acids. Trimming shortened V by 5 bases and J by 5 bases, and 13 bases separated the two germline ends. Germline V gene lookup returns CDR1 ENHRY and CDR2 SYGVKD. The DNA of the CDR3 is TGTGCCATCAGTCGTGTGGCAGGGGACGAGCAGTACTTC. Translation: CAISRVAGDEQYF.

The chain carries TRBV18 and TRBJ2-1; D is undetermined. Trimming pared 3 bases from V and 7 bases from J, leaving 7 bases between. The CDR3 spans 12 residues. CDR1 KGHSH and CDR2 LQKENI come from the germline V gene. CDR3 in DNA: TGTGCCAGCTCACCCAGTCAGAATGAGCAGTTCTTC. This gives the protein CASSPSQNEQFF.

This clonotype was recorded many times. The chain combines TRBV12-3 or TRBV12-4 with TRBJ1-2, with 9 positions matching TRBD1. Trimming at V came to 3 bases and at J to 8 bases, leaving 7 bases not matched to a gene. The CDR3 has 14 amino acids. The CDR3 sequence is CASSLTDRGLGYTF. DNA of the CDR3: TGTGCCAGCAGTTTGACGGACAGGGGCCTCGGCTACACCTTC.

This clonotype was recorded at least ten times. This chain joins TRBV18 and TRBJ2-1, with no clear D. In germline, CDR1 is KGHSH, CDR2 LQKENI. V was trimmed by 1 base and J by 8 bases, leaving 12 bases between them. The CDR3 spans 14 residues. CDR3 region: CASSPLSTADEQFF. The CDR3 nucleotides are TGTGCCAGCTCACCACTATCCACCGCGGATGAGCAGTTCTTC.

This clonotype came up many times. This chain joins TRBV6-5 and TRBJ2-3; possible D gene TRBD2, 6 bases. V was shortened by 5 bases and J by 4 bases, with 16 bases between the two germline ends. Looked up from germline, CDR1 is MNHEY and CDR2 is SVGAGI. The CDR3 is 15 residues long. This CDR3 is CASSPKGLGPDTQYF. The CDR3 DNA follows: TGTGCCAGCAGTCCTAAGGGACTTGGGCCAGATACGCAGTATTTT.

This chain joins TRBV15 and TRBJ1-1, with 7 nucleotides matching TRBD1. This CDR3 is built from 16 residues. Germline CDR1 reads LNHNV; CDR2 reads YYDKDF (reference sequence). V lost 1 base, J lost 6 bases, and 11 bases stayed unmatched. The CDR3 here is CATSRGIIRGQAEAFF. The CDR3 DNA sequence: TGTGCCACCAGCAGAGGTATTATTAGGGGGCAGGCTGAAGCTTTCTTT.

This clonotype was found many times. Here the CDR3 reads CASSLVGGEQFF. As DNA, the CDR3 is TGTGCCAGCAGCTTAGTCGGGGGTGAGCAGTTCTTC. The chain couples TRBV7-2 to TRBJ2-1; maybe TRBD2 (6 bases). This CDR3 is 12 amino acids long. The V end was cut by 1 base, the J end by 9 bases, with 7 bases between. Germline V gives CDR1 SGHTA, CDR2 FQGNSA.

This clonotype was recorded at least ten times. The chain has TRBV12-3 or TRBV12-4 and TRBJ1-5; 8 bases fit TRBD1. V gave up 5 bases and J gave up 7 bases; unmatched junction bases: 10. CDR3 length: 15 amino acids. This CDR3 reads CASSRGQGGSQPQHF. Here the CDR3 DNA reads TGTGCCAGCAGTCGTGGACAGGGCGGGTCCCAGCCCCAGCATTTT.